Below are 18 T cell receptor beta chains sequenced from a single sample in a study of shared clonotypes between healthy human individuals. The method was immunoSEQ multiplex PCR; TCRdb's version includes in-frame clones alone and lacks a portion of them. The sample comprises roughly 2.5 million clones, 90% to 95% of which are singletons, and roughly 0.15% rests with the top ten. Sequencing was performed on naive CD4+ T cells sorted from blood. Sample subset: CD45RA+ positively selected. All receptors come from a man aged 18 to 29 in good health.

This rearrangement joins TRBV10-1 to TRBJ2-6; the match to TRBD1 covers 8 bases. This CDR3 region has 17 residues. Germline V gives CDR1 WNHNN, CDR2 SYGVQD (reference sequence). Losses at the gene ends were 4 bases for V and 0 bases for J; bases not matched to a gene: 5. This chain's CDR3 is CASSAGTGASGANVLTF. The CDR3 DNA is TGCGCCAGCAGTGCCGGGACAGGAGCCTCTGGGGCCAACGTCCTGACTTTC.

This chain uses TRBV2 with TRBJ2-7, with D possibly matching TRBD1 (6 bases). In germline, CDR1 is SNHLY, CDR2 FYNNEI. The CDR3 extends over 14 amino acids. The V gene lost 5 bases and the J gene lost 4 bases, with 15 bases spanning the gap. The CDR3 sequence is CASSKGGLGYEQYF. CDR3 bases: TGTGCCAGCAGTAAAGGGGGTCTTGGTTACGAGCAGTACTTC.

The chain links TRBV21-1 to TRBJ2-7; the tabulated D call, TRBD1, remains unverified against the DNA. TRBV21-1 is reported as a pseudogene. CDR3 length equals 16 residues. CDR3 in amino acids: CASSPAGTDHSYEQYF. In DNA form, the CDR3 reads TGTGCCAGCAGCCCGGCTGGGACAGATCATTCCTACGAGCAGTACTTC.

In nucleotides, the CDR3 is TGTGCCAGCAGGGCGGGGCGGGACAGGGATAACAATGAGCAGTTCTTC. It is translated as CASRAGRDRDNNEQFF. The chain is built from TRBV2 and TRBJ2-1; 9 bases align to TRBD1. The CDR3 contains 16 residues. The V segment lost 6 bases and the J segment 5 bases; nucleotides outside the gene matches: 11. In germline, CDR1 is SNHLY, CDR2 FYNNEI.

The rearrangement uses TRBV18 and TRBJ1-2; 10 nucleotides match TRBD1. V was clipped by 5 bases and J by 5 bases; unmatched bases: 5. CDR3 size: 14 residues. Germline loops: CDR1 KGHSH, CDR2 LQKENI. The CDR3 spells CASSSGQGEYGYTF. DNA of the CDR3: TGTGCCAGCTCATCTGGACAGGGGGAATATGGCTACACCTTC.

This clone occurred once. The chain carries TRBV16 and TRBJ1-3; D perhaps matches TRBD1 (5 bases). Trimming took 0 bases from V and 3 from J, leaving 6 bases between them. CDR1 is KGHSY, CDR2 FQNENV, per germline. CDR3 length equals 14 residues. The CDR3 DNA sequence: TGTGCCAGCAGCCAATCGAGGGGTGGAAACACCATATATTTT. This gives the protein CASSQSRGGNTIYF.

The gene calls are TRBV28 and TRBJ1-5; D might be TRBD1 (6 bases). This CDR3 spans 15 amino acids. With 3 bases removed from V and 5 bases from J, the gap between germline ends came to 14 bases. Germline lookup yields CDR1 MDHEN and CDR2 SYDVKM. CDR3 bases: TGTGCCAGCAGTTTCTTCCGGGACACCTATCAGCCCCAGCATTTT. Translated: CASSFFRDTYQPQHF.

The rearrangement links TRBV6-5 to TRBJ2-3; maybe TRBD1 (6 bases). Deletions cut 7 bases from V and 2 bases from J, with 16 bases between. The CDR3 extends over 15 amino acids. Per the germline V gene, CDR1 is MNHEY and CDR2 is SVGAGI. The CDR3 is CASTNPGAPTDTQYF. CDR3 bases: TGTGCCAGCACCAACCCAGGGGCGCCCACAGATACGCAGTATTTT.

The chain is built from TRBV2 and TRBJ1-5; no clear D. CDR1 is SNHLY and CDR2 is FYNNEI in the germline V gene. V was pared by 6 bases and J by 0 bases, with 12 bases between. The CDR3 spans 15 residues. CDR3 nucleotides: TGTGCCAGCAGGGTTCTTCAAGATAGCAATCAGCCCCAGCATTTT. Translated: CASRVLQDSNQPQHF.

This clone has more than one count but fewer than ten. A much larger clone differs by one base, so this may be a read error. This same CDR3 is encoded by further DNA sequences in the sample. This chain links TRBV11-2 with TRBJ2-7; D ambiguous. V lost 5 bases to trimming and J lost 0 bases, with 2 bases between them. The CDR3 is made up of 11 amino acids. Germline lookup yields CDR1 SGHAT and CDR2 FQNNGV. Here the CDR3 DNA reads TGTGCCAGCAGCGCCTCCTACGAGCAGTACTTC. Protein sequence: CASSASYEQYF.

The chain employs TRBV11-2 and TRBJ1-1; D unclear. V dropped 1 base and J dropped 7 bases, with 10 bases sitting between them. The V gene's germline CDR1 is SGHAT and CDR2 FQNNGV. CDR3 length equals 13 residues. DNA of the CDR3: TGTGCCAGCAGCTTAGTTGGGCGCATTGAAGCTTTCTTT. Amino acid sequence: CASSLVGRIEAFF.

This sequence joins TRBV6-6 and TRBJ2-7; no definite D call. V lost 2 bases and J 2 bases, leaving 10 bases between the germline ends. This CDR3 is 14 amino acids long. Germline V lookup: CDR1 MNHNY, CDR2 SVGAGI (reference sequence). Here the CDR3 reads CASSYMSDAYEQYF. CDR3 nucleotide sequence: TGTGCCAGCAGTTACATGTCTGATGCCTACGAGCAGTACTTC.

This clone was counted once. The chain combines TRBV5-3 with TRBJ1-1; 8 bases fit TRBD1. TRBV5-3 is reported as an ORF; its role is uncertain. The CDR3 totals 14 residues. Trimming removed 5 bases from V and 3 bases from J; junction bases left unmatched: 6. The CDR3 region is CARRKEQGDTEAFF. The CDR3 bases are TGTGCCAGAAGAAAAGAACAGGGGGACACTGAAGCTTTCTTT.

The chain uses TRBV20-1 and TRBJ1-2, with unresolved D. The V gene's germline CDR1 is DFQATT and CDR2 SNEGSKA (reference sequence). This CDR3 comprises 11 residues. Trimming cost V 1 base and J 7 bases, with 7 bases left between them. CDR3 region: CSARVRSGYTF. The CDR3 DNA sequence: TGCAGTGCTAGAGTTAGGTCTGGCTACACCTTC.

This sequence joins TRBV9 and TRBJ2-7; 7 nucleotides line up with TRBD1. J gave up 0 bases and V 2 bases, and 5 bases lay outside the gene matches. There are 15 residues in the CDR3. Germline V gene data show CDR1 as SGDLS and CDR2 as YYNGEE. CDR3 sequence (DNA): TGTGCCAGCAGCGTGACAGGGTCCAGCTCCTACGAGCAGTACTTC. Its translation: CASSVTGSSSYEQYF.

The rearrangement joins TRBV5-1 to TRBJ1-1, with 8 bases that match TRBD1. Per germline, CDR1 SGHRS and CDR2 YFSETQ. With 5 bases clipped from V and 1 base from J, the junction kept 4 bases outside the gene matches. The CDR3 is made up of 14 amino acids. This chain's CDR3 is CASREGTGNTEAFF. DNA of the CDR3: TGCGCCAGCAGGGAGGGGACAGGGAACACTGAAGCTTTCTTT.

In its sample, this clone was seen a few times. V is TRBV2 and J is TRBJ1-1; 7 bases are a match to TRBD1. The CDR3 covers 12 residues. The germline V gene has CDR1 SNHLY and CDR2 FYNNEI. J was trimmed by 6 bases and V by 8 bases; bases with no gene match: 6. The CDR3 coding sequence is TGTGCCAGCCGGCAGGGGGGACCTGAAGCTTTCTTT. Its translation is CASRQGGPEAFF.

The chain couples TRBV5-1 to TRBJ2-7; 9 nucleotides agree with TRBD1. V was pared by 5 bases and J by 6 bases, with 6 bases of the junction left unmatched. CDR1 is SGHRS and CDR2 is YFSETQ in the germline V gene. The length of the CDR3 is 13 residues. The CDR3 region has the DNA TGCGCCAGCAGGGCGGGGACAGGGAGCGAGCAGTACTTC. It yields the protein CASRAGTGSEQYF. The full variable domain, in which reference TRBV5-1 and TRBJ2-7 provide the parts outside the CDR3, is KAGVTQTPRYLIKTRGQQVTLSCSPISGHRSVSWYQQTPGQGLQFLFEYFSETQRNKGNFPGRFSGRQFSNSRSEMNVSTLELGDSALYLCASRAGTGSEQYFGPGTRLTVT.